A single sample is the source of the 22 T cell receptor beta chains below, sequenced in a study of a mutant IDH1 vaccine in newly diagnosed glioma. The sample's time point: week 35, safety follow-up. In the vaccine, a single dose held 300 ug of the mutant IDH1 20-mer peptide, along with topical imiquimod. The protocol was immunoSEQ multiplex PCR, while the TCRdb copy is restricted to in-frame clones and leaves out a portion. Among 35,000 to 50,000 clones listed, around 94% were seen once. These TCRs are of unknown antigen specificity. Source: PBMCs, taken from a glioma patient whose treatment included an IDH1 peptide vaccine. The receptors originated from a man between 50 and 59 years old with glioma.

The chain couples TRBV28 to TRBJ1-1, with D uncertain. This CDR3 contains 15 residues. The V and J ends lost 6 bases and 7 bases respectively, with 21 bases between them. From germline, CDR1 is MDHEN and CDR2 SYDVKM. As DNA, the CDR3 is TGTGCCAGCAGACGATCGGCAATTAAGGAGATTGAAGCTTTCTTT. This translates into CASRRSAIKEIEAFF.

The chain recombines TRBV2 with TRBJ2-1; TRBD1 aligns across 7 bases. The CDR3 length is 14 residues. Trimming cost V 4 bases and J 9 bases; bases outside gene matches: 9. Per the germline V gene, CDR1 is SNHLY and CDR2 is FYNNEI. The CDR3 DNA follows: TGTGCCAGCAGTGGAGGGGCAGGGGGAAGTGAGCAGTTCTTC. Its translation: CASSGGAGGSEQFF.

The CDR3 reads CASSPSYEQYF. CDR3 nucleotides: TGTGCCAGCAGCCCTTCCTACGAGCAGTACTTC. The chain has TRBV14 and TRBJ2-7, with D unclear. This CDR3 has 11 amino acids. Trimming cost V 4 bases and J 1 base, with 2 bases left between them. Germline assignment: CDR1 SGHDN and CDR2 FVKESK.

The gene calls are TRBV19 and TRBJ1-1; TRBD1 matches at 7 bases. J lost 3 bases, V lost 4 bases, and 5 bases had no gene match. This CDR3 is built from 14 residues. Germline V gene lookup returns CDR1 LNHDA and CDR2 SQIVND (reference sequence). The CDR3 protein is CASSTTGDYTEAFF. Written as DNA, the CDR3 is TGTGCCAGTAGTACAACAGGGGACTACACTGAAGCTTTCTTT.

The chain has TRBV27 and TRBJ2-5; 15 bases fit TRBD2. V gave up 4 bases and J gave up 2 bases; unmatched junction bases: 2. The germline CDR1 and CDR2 sequences are MNHEY and SMNVEV (reference sequence). The CDR3 contains 16 residues. This chain's CDR3 is CASSWGLAGGQETQYF. The CDR3 DNA follows: TGTGCCAGCAGTTGGGGACTAGCGGGGGGTCAAGAGACCCAGTACTTC.

The chain combines TRBV11-2 with TRBJ2-7, with no clear D. The ends were cut back, 3 bases at V and 3 bases at J, with 6 bases in the middle. CDR1 is SGHAT and CDR2 is FQNNGV in the germline V gene. The CDR3 has 12 residues. CDR3 loop: CASSLILYEQYF. The CDR3 region has the DNA TGTGCCAGCAGCTTGATCCTCTACGAGCAGTACTTC.

The gene calls are TRBV6-1 and TRBJ2-1, with D hard to call. The CDR3 extends over 12 amino acids. Between the trimmed V and J ends, which lost 3 bases and 15 bases, there was a span of 15 bases. CDR1 and CDR2 from the germline V gene are MNHNS and SASEGT. The CDR3 region is CASSDSLGISFF. The DNA of the CDR3 is TGTGCCAGCAGTGATTCATTAGGGATTTCGTTCTTC.

The chain employs TRBV6-6 and TRBJ1-2; D is possibly TRBD1 (5 bases). Germline V gene lookup returns CDR1 MNHNY and CDR2 SVGAGI (reference sequence). The CDR3 has 12 amino acids. Trimming shortened V by 5 bases and J by 9 bases, and 13 bases separated the two germline ends. The CDR3 DNA sequence: TGTGCCAGCAGTAGCACAGGAGCTAGCTACACCTTC. Translation gives CASSSTGASYTF.

The V and J genes are TRBV5-1 and TRBJ1-1, with a weak D call TRBD1 (6 bases). The V end lost 0 bases, the J end lost 0 bases, and 18 bases lay between the germline ends. Per germline, CDR1 SGHRS and CDR2 YFSETQ. The CDR3 spans 18 residues. The CDR3 here is CASSLVGGSRTMNTEAFF. The CDR3 DNA reads TGCGCCAGCAGCTTGGTGGGGGGCAGTAGGACCATGAACACTGAAGCTTTCTTT.

This chain links TRBV14 with TRBJ2-7; 9 nucleotides align to TRBD2. Germline V gives CDR1 SGHDN, CDR2 FVKESK. V lost 0 bases to trimming and J lost 0 bases; unmatched junction nucleotides: 0. This CDR3 contains 15 residues. In nucleotides, the CDR3 is TGTGCCAGCAGCCAAGAAGCGGGAGGCTCCTACGAGCAGTACTTC. Protein product: CASSQEAGGSYEQYF.

The chain combines TRBV5-4 with TRBJ1-5; the match to TRBD1 covers 9 bases. CDR1 is SGHNT, CDR2 YYREEE, per germline (reference sequence). The length of the CDR3 is 16 residues. V shed 10 bases and J 0 bases; nucleotides not matched to a gene: 11. CDR3 bases: TGTGCCGGAGGAGTTGACAGGGGGGATAGCAATCAGCCCCAGCATTTT. This encodes CAGGVDRGDSNQPQHF.

V gene TRBV27 combines with J gene TRBJ2-7; 11 bases fit TRBD2. With 5 bases clipped from V and 7 bases from J, the junction kept 7 bases outside the gene matches. Germline values: CDR1 MNHEY, CDR2 SMNVEV (reference sequence). CDR3 size: 14 residues. The CDR3 DNA reads as TGTGCCAGCAGTGTAGCGGGAGGGCCGAGGGAGCAGTACTTC. Translating gives CASSVAGGPREQYF.

The rearrangement uses TRBV11-2 and TRBJ2-3; the match to TRBD2 covers 11 bases. The V segment lost 6 bases and the J segment 1 base; nucleotides outside the gene matches: 12. The germline V gene has CDR1 SGHAT and CDR2 FQNNGV. The CDR3 has 18 residues. DNA of the CDR3: TGTGCCAGCAGACTCTATAGCGGGGGGGCCGGAGGCACAGATACGCAGTATTTT. This gives the protein CASRLYSGGAGGTDTQYF.

The rearrangement joins TRBV7-8 to TRBJ1-5; a weak D match, TRBD1 (6 bases). The CDR3 is 13 residues long. Germline V gene lookup returns CDR1 SGHVS and CDR2 FQNEAQ. Trimming shortened V by 5 bases and J by 7 bases, and 12 bases separated the two germline ends. Written as DNA, the CDR3 is TGTGCCAGCAGCCGAAGGGGGGGACAGCCCCAGCATTTT. Protein product: CASSRRGGQPQHF.

The chain links TRBV11-2 to TRBJ1-1; weak D call: TRBD1 (6 bases). Trimming left V 5 bases short and J 6 bases short, with 16 bases between. In germline, CDR1 is SGHAT, CDR2 FQNNGV. This CDR3 is built from 14 residues. The CDR3 region has the DNA TGTGCCAGCAGCCCAAGCGCGGGACACCCTGAAGCTTTCTTT. Protein sequence: CASSPSAGHPEAFF.

CDR3 region: CASSDWSGGNEAFF. DNA of the CDR3: TGTGCCAGCAGTGACTGGTCAGGGGGCAATGAAGCTTTCTTT. The V and J genes are TRBV2 and TRBJ1-1, with 8 bases that match TRBD1. Per the germline V gene, CDR1 is SNHLY and CDR2 is FYNNEI. V shed 3 bases and J 7 bases; nucleotides not matched to a gene: 7. CDR3 length: 14 residues.

The J gene is TRBJ2-3, the V gene TRBV6-6, with D possibly TRBD1 on 6 matching bases. This CDR3 is built from 13 residues. The germline V and J ends were trimmed by 7 bases and 4 bases, with 12 bases remaining between them. From germline, CDR1 is MNHNY and CDR2 SVGAGI (reference sequence). The CDR3 DNA is TGTGCCAGCAAAAGGGACAATTCAGATACGCAGTATTTT. As protein: CASKRDNSDTQYF.

This chain links TRBV4-2 with TRBJ2-5; TRBD1 matches at 10 bases. V lost 4 bases and J lost 3; bases outside the gene matches: 5. CDR1 is LGHNA, CDR2 YNFKEQ, per germline. The CDR3 covers 15 residues. This chain's CDR3 is CASSPRDRGKETQYF. The CDR3, as DNA: TGTGCCAGCAGCCCCCGGGACAGGGGAAAAGAGACCCAGTACTTC.

This clone came up once. The J gene is TRBJ1-6, the V gene TRBV25-1; unclear D gene. The CDR3 contains 15 residues. Deletions cut 4 bases from V and 7 bases from J, with 14 bases between. Germline assignment: CDR1 MGHDK and CDR2 SYGVNS. CDR3 DNA: TGTGCCAGCAGTGGTCCTTCGCCAACAAATTCACCCCTCCACTTT. Amino acid sequence: CASSGPSPTNSPLHF.

The CDR3 protein is CSAGVGGPQHF. As DNA, the CDR3 is TGCAGTGCTGGAGTGGGCGGGCCCCAGCATTTT. V usage is TRBV20-1 and J usage is TRBJ1-5; D unclear. Trimming took 5 bases from V and 9 from J, leaving 11 bases between them. This CDR3 is built from 11 residues. The germline gives CDR1 DFQATT, CDR2 SNEGSKA (reference sequence).

This clone has just one count. The V and J genes are TRBV19 and TRBJ2-2; 9 bases fit TRBD1. The germline V gene has CDR1 LNHDA and CDR2 SQIVND (reference sequence). The CDR3 contains 15 residues. The J segment lost 5 bases and the V segment lost 5 bases, leaving 6 bases of the junction unmatched. CDR3 residues: CASSPQTGGTGELFF. CDR3 in DNA: TGTGCCAGTAGTCCGCAGACAGGGGGTACCGGGGAGCTGTTTTTT.

This clone showed up just once. The gene calls are TRBV27 and TRBJ2-2, with TRBD1 matching 10 bases. The germline V gene encodes CDR1 MNHEY and CDR2 SMNVEV (reference sequence). The CDR3 runs to 21 residues. Trimming took 0 bases from V and 0 from J; bases not matched to a gene: 13. CDR3 sequence: CASSLSPQPGTGDANTGELFF. The CDR3 DNA is TGTGCCAGCAGTTTATCCCCCCAACCCGGGACAGGGGACGCGAACACCGGGGAGCTGTTTTTT.